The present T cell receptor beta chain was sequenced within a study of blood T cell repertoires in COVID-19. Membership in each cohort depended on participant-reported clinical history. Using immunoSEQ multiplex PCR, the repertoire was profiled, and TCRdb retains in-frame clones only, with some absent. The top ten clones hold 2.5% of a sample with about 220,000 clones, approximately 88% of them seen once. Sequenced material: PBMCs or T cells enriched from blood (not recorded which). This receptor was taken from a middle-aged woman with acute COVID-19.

This CDR3 is CASSPVGQGFNTEAFF. CDR3 coding DNA: TGTGCCAGCTCACCAGTGGGACAGGGGTTCAACACTGAAGCTTTCTTT. The J gene is TRBJ1-1, the V gene TRBV18, with 10 bases matching TRBD1. Germline V CDR1 and CDR2: KGHSH, LQKENI. V lost 2 bases and J lost 2; bases outside the gene matches: 5. This CDR3 is 16 amino acids long.